These 22 T cell receptor beta chains share one sample of origin, sequenced in a study of OX40 agonist ivuxolimab in advanced cancers. Data came from immunoSEQ multiplex PCR; TCRdb stores just in-frame clones and leaves some out. The sample holds 55,000 to 90,000 clones, 86% seen once. The material was CD4+ or CD8+ T cells sorted from blood, obtained in a trial of the OX40 agonist ivuxolimab. These receptors were obtained from an adult with an advanced solid tumor such as melanoma, head and neck, liver or kidney cancer.

V usage is TRBV11-2 and J usage is TRBJ2-7, with D tentatively TRBD1 or TRBD2 (5 bases each). The germline V gene has CDR1 SGHAT and CDR2 FQNNGV. Trimming removed 1 base from V and 2 bases from J, with 9 bases in between. The length of the CDR3 is 14 residues. The DNA of the CDR3 is TGTGCCAGCAGCTTAGCCCAGGGACCCTACGAGCAGTACTTC. Protein: CASSLAQGPYEQYF.

The chain links TRBV7-9 to TRBJ2-1; D is ambiguous. This CDR3 spans 15 amino acids. The V end was cut by 5 bases, the J end by 4 bases, with 15 bases between. Germline lookup yields CDR1 SEHNR and CDR2 FQNEAQ (reference sequence). CDR3 nucleotides: TGTGCCAGCAGCCCTAAAGGACCATTGTACAATGAGCAGTTCTTC. It yields the protein CASSPKGPLYNEQFF.

J is TRBJ1-1 and V is TRBV19; TRBD1 matches at 7 bases. The CDR3 consists of 14 residues. V trimming: 5 bases; J trimming: 1 base; junction bases outside the gene matches: 4. Looked up from germline, CDR1 is LNHDA and CDR2 is SQIVND (reference sequence). The CDR3 DNA reads TGTGCCAGTAGTTCCCGACAGGGGAACACTGAAGCTTTCTTT. Translated, it gives CASSSRQGNTEAFF.

This clone was detected a few times. The chain uses TRBV11-1 and TRBJ1-1; a weak D match, TRBD1 (5 bases). The V end was cut by 5 bases, the J end by 5 bases, with 18 bases between. Germline V lookup: CDR1 SGHAT, CDR2 FQDESV (reference sequence). The CDR3 sequence is 15 residues long. DNA for the CDR3: TGTGCCAGCAGCCCACCGGGAGGGCGGGGGACTGAAGCTTTCTTT. Its protein is CASSPPGGRGTEAFF.

The CDR3: CASSTLGGDGYEQYF. CDR3 DNA sequence: TGCGCCAGCAGCACTCTGGGGGGGGACGGCTACGAGCAGTACTTC. The rearrangement links TRBV5-1 to TRBJ2-7, with 7 positions matching TRBD2. The CDR3 covers 15 residues. Looked up from germline, CDR1 is SGHRS and CDR2 is YFSETQ. J gave up 3 bases and V 4 bases, and 10 bases lay outside the gene matches.

The rearrangement uses TRBV7-2 and TRBJ2-3; 8 nucleotides align to TRBD1. CDR3 length equals 15 residues. V trimming: 5 bases; J trimming: 3 bases; junction bases outside the gene matches: 7. From germline, CDR1 is SGHTA and CDR2 FQGNSA. The CDR3 DNA sequence: TGTGCCAGCAGCCCCGGACAGGGTTGGACAGATACGCAGTATTTT. Its protein is CASSPGQGWTDTQYF. Full variable domain (outside the CDR3, taken from reference TRBV7-2 and TRBJ2-3): GAGVSQSPSNKVTEKGKDVELRCDPISGHTALYWYRQSLGQGLEFLIYFQGNSAPDKSGLPSDRFSAERTGGSVSTLTIQRTQQEDSAVYLCASSPGQGWTDTQYFGPGTRLTVL.

V is TRBV5-1 and J is TRBJ2-3, with 7 bases aligning to TRBD1. Germline V gene data show CDR1 as SGHRS and CDR2 as YFSETQ. V was pared by 4 bases and J by 2 bases, with 7 bases of the junction left unmatched. The CDR3 length is 15 residues. The CDR3 here is CASSPDRNPTDTQYF. CDR3 nucleotide sequence: TGCGCCAGCAGCCCGGACAGGAACCCCACAGATACGCAGTATTTT.

This clone appeared a single time. The chain joins TRBV5-4 to TRBJ1-3, with D unresolved. The CDR3 contains 15 residues. Between the trimmed V and J ends, which lost 0 bases and 2 bases, there was a span of 9 bases. The germline CDR1 and CDR2 sequences are SGHNT and YYREEE (reference sequence). CDR3 sequence reads: CASSLVSDTGNTIYF. The CDR3 DNA reads as TGTGCCAGCAGCTTGGTGTCGGATACTGGAAACACCATATATTTT. Drawing the rest from reference TRBV5-4 and TRBJ1-3, the complete variable domain is ETGVTQSPTHLIKTRGQQVTLRCSSQSGHNTVSWYQQALGQGPQFIFQYYREEENGRGNFPPRFSGLQFPNYSSELNVNALELDDSALYLCASSLVSDTGNTIYFGEGSWLTVV.

The chain couples TRBV30 to TRBJ1-2; D gene unclear. Per germline, CDR1 GTSNPN and CDR2 SVGIG (reference sequence). V was shortened by 3 bases and J by 5 bases, with 13 bases between the two germline ends. The CDR3 is 13 residues long. The CDR3 region has the DNA TGTGCCTGGAGAAATGGGCCGGCTTATGGCTACACCTTC. It specifies CAWRNGPAYGYTF.

This chain connects TRBV19 to TRBJ1-5; weak D call: TRBD1 (5 bases). The CDR3 has 14 amino acids. V was shortened by 3 bases and J by 6 bases, with 12 bases between the two germline ends. Germline V gene lookup returns CDR1 LNHDA and CDR2 SQIVND (reference sequence). Written as DNA, the CDR3 is TGTGCCAGTAGTATTTCGGGGGTTGGTCAGCCCCAGCATTTT. It is translated as CASSISGVGQPQHF.

V usage is TRBV5-1 and J usage is TRBJ1-6, with D uncertain. CDR1 SGHRS and CDR2 YFSETQ come from the germline V gene. This CDR3 region has 14 residues. Trimming took 0 bases from V and 7 from J, leaving 8 bases between them. Written as DNA, the CDR3 is TGCGCCAGCAGCTTGGACGGAGAGAATTCACCCCTCCACTTT. Protein: CASSLDGENSPLHF.

The chain links TRBV6-1 to TRBJ1-1; TRBD1 is a possible D gene (5 bases). The germline V and J ends were trimmed by 6 bases and 6 bases, with 14 bases remaining between them. CDR1 and CDR2 from the germline V gene are MNHNS and SASEGT. CDR3 length: 13 residues. CDR3 in DNA: TGTGCCAGCAGGGGCAGGGAAATGGCTGAAGCTTTCTTT. Its protein is CASRGREMAEAFF.

This chain uses TRBV7-3 with TRBJ2-2; D remains ambiguous. The CDR3 has 13 amino acids. The V end lost 4 bases, the J end lost 4 bases, and 7 bases lay between the germline ends. The germline V gene encodes CDR1 SGHTA and CDR2 FQGTGA. CDR3 region: CASSSTSTGELFF. The CDR3 DNA reads as TGTGCCAGCAGCTCCACATCCACCGGGGAGCTGTTTTTT.

This sequence joins TRBV5-1 and TRBJ2-7; D possibly corresponds to TRBD2 (5 bases). The CDR3 runs to 14 residues. CDR1 and CDR2 from the germline V gene are SGHRS and YFSETQ. Trimming removed 1 base from V and 7 bases from J, with 15 bases in between. The CDR3 DNA reads TGCGCCAGCAGCTTGATGTCAGAGGGTGGGGAGCAGTACTTC. Encoded protein: CASSLMSEGGEQYF.

The rearrangement joins TRBV27 to TRBJ1-1; 7 bases match TRBD1. CDR1 MNHEY and CDR2 SMNVEV come from the germline V gene (reference sequence). This CDR3 comprises 15 residues. The trim removed 5 bases at V and 5 bases at J, leaving 11 bases unmatched. The CDR3 DNA reads as TGTGCCAGCAGTACAAACAGGGGACGGGGAACTGAAGCTTTCTTT. Residues: CASSTNRGRGTEAFF.

The J gene is TRBJ1-1, the V gene TRBV10-3; the match to TRBD1 covers 10 bases. V dropped 10 bases and J dropped 5; count of bases not matched to a gene: 7. The CDR3 sequence is 13 residues long. Germline V gene lookup returns CDR1 ENHRY and CDR2 SYGVKD. CDR3 amino acids: CATSDRGGTEAFF. In DNA form, the CDR3 reads TGTGCCACCTCGGACAGGGGGGGAACTGAAGCTTTCTTT.

The chain employs TRBV30 and TRBJ1-1, with D perhaps TRBD1 (6 bases). V lost 0 bases, J lost 3 bases, and 23 bases lay in between. This CDR3 region has 18 residues. Germline V gene data show CDR1 as GTSNPN and CDR2 as SVGIG (reference sequence). CDR3 loop: CAWSVKSWGGDGDTEAFF. In nucleotides, the CDR3 is TGTGCCTGGAGTGTGAAAAGTTGGGGGGGCGACGGAGACACTGAAGCTTTCTTT.

This clone appeared a few times. The chain carries TRBV30 and TRBJ2-7; tentatively, D is TRBD1 or TRBD2 (5 bases each). From germline, CDR1 is GTSNPN and CDR2 SVGIG (reference sequence). V gave up 3 bases and J gave up 0 bases, with 12 bases separating them. The length of the CDR3 is 14 residues. In DNA form, the CDR3 reads TGTGCCTGGAGGGATTGGGGACGCTCCTACGAGCAGTACTTC. Its protein product is CAWRDWGRSYEQYF.

This clone turned up a few times. This chain connects TRBV10-1 to TRBJ1-4, with D unresolved. Deletions cut 4 bases from V and 5 bases from J, with 8 bases between. CDR1 and CDR2 (germline): WNHNN, SYGVQD (reference sequence). The CDR3 is 13 residues long. The CDR3 DNA follows: TGCGCCAGCAGTGGAAGTACAAATGAAAAACTGTTTTTT. Translation gives CASSGSTNEKLFF.

Note on this clone: A read error may account for a junction end that differs from germline. The chain carries TRBV5-1 and TRBJ2-6, with TRBD1 as a possible D gene (5 bases). Germline lookup yields CDR1 SGHRS and CDR2 YFSETQ. This CDR3 is 15 amino acids long. CDR3 sequence (DNA): TGCGCCGGCAGGGAACTTCACTCTGGGGCCAACGTCCTGACTTTC. It encodes CAGRELHSGANVLTF.

This chain connects TRBV4-1 to TRBJ2-5, with a tentative D call TRBD2 (6 bases). V gave up 1 base and J gave up 5 bases, with 11 bases separating them. Germline V gives CDR1 MGHRA, CDR2 YSYEKL. This CDR3 comprises 14 residues. The CDR3 nucleotides read TGCGCCAGCAGCCAAGGGAGGGTTTTGGAGACCCAGTACTTC. It translates to CASSQGRVLETQYF.

The V call is TRBV11-2, the J call TRBJ2-3; D is unclear. CDR1 and CDR2 from the germline V gene are SGHAT and FQNNGV. V was trimmed by 7 bases and J by 2 bases, leaving 7 bases between them. This CDR3 spans 12 amino acids. This CDR3 is CASNQDTDTQYF. The DNA for the CDR3 is TGTGCCAGCAATCAAGACACAGATACGCAGTATTTT.